This T cell receptor (beta chain) was identified during a study of blood T cell repertoires in COVID-19. Overall study: Sample material is recorded as cDNA or gDNA derived from T cells, B-cell-depleted T cells, or PBMCs.

Only in-frame clones appear in the TCRdb table, and some are missing; sequencing was by immunoSEQ multiplex PCR. The table includes approximately 180,000 clones, 88% detected once. Germline V lookup: CDR1 GTSNPN, CDR2 SVGIG (reference sequence). Trimming cost V 4 bases and J 2 bases; bases outside gene matches: 6. The CDR3 is 14 amino acids. Sequenced sample: peripheral blood. The rearrangement joins TRBV30 to TRBJ2-5; the match to TRBD2 covers 8 bases. The receptor comes from a human donor in a cohort sampled during active COVID-19. The CDR3 DNA sequence: TGTGCCTGGACGAGCGGGGGATATCAAGAGACCCAGTACTTC. Translation: CAWTSGGYQETQYF.